The present TCR beta chain was sequenced within a study of CD8 T cell repertoires and HIV-1 epitope variants. Using immunoSEQ multiplex PCR, the repertoire was profiled, and TCRdb retains in-frame clones only, with some absent. The data contain about 5,000 clones, 66% of them singletons. Worth noting for this clone: Its matching antigen is unknown.

Looked up from germline, CDR1 is WSHSY and CDR2 is SAAADI. Trimming removed 4 bases from V and 5 bases from J; junction bases left unmatched: 3. This CDR3 spans 14 amino acids. Sequencing input: cultured CD8+ T cells derived from PBMCs. The clonotype was recovered from a male donor with HIV. The chain carries TRBV10-2 and TRBJ2-1; TRBD2 matches at 9 bases. The CDR3 loop is CASSGLAANNEQFF. The CDR3 bases are TGCGCCAGCAGTGGACTAGCGGCTAACAATGAGCAGTTCTTC.